A selection of T cell receptor beta chains follows, all from one sample in a study of human T cells and chemical hapten exposure. TCRdb passed the RACE reads through MiXCR, listing each CDR3 protein once. The data show under 200,000 distinct CDR3 sequences, with about 31% seen just once and approximately 3% held by the top ten. Sequences were derived from whole blood, sampled in connection with sensitization to the hapten diphenylcyclopropenone (DPC). All receptors derive from a woman between 25 and 40 years old with alopecia areata. Some clones in this sample may be carry-over from other donors' samples. CDR3s include the opening cysteine and the closing phenylalanine or tryptophan. A D gene is named only where the DNA matches it firmly. Size is omitted from some rows. Given values are once, few, many or a class for expanded clones.

>TRBJ1-3|-|few|20|TRBV5-1
CASSLESVPRRTDSGNTIYF
TGCGCCAGCAGCTTGGAAAGCGTCCCAAGGAGGACAGACTCTGGAAACACCATATATTTT
>TRBJ1-1|-|-|14|TRBV2
CASSERYGPREAFF
TGTGCCAGCAGTGAAAGGTACGGGCCCCGTGAAGCTTTCTTT
>TRBJ2-3|-|-|17|TRBV20-1
CSARGLGLGVSTDTQYF
TGCAGTGCTAGAGGTCTGGGATTAGGGGTCTCCACAGATACGCAGTATTTT
>TRBJ2-1|TRBD2|-|16|TRBV9
CASSVSTSGYGNEQFF
TGTGCCAGCAGCGTAAGTACTAGCGGCTATGGGAATGAGCAGTTCTTC
>TRBJ2-4|TRBD1|-|14|TRBV7-2
CASSLGQGTNIQYF
TGTGCCAGCAGCTTAGGACAGGGAACGAACATTCAGTACTTC
>TRBJ1-5|-|few|15|TRBV9
CASSAAPGTNQPQHF
TGTGCCAGCAGCGCAGCCCCCGGCACAAATCAGCCCCAGCATTTT
>TRBJ1-6|-|-|13|TRBV28
CASNAGDNSPLHF
TGTGCCAGCAATGCGGGGGATAATTCACCCCTCCACTTT
>TRBJ1-5|-|few|19|TRBV15
CATSRKSGQGRYSNQPQHF
TGTGCCACCAGCAGAAAATCCGGCCAGGGGCGATATAGCAATCAGCCCCAGCATTTT
>TRBJ1-1|-|-|15|TRBV15
CATSRDPGMNTEAFF
TGTGCCACCAGCAGAGATCCAGGCATGAACACTGAAGCTTTCTTT
>TRBJ2-5|-|-|13|TRBV12-3/TRBV12-4
CASSTKPQETQYF
TGTGCCAGCAGTACGAAACCACAAGAGACCCAGTACTTC
>TRBJ1-3|-|-|15|TRBV10-3
CAISEQYPSGNTIYF
TGTGCCATCAGTGAACAGTACCCGTCTGGAAACACCATATATTTT
>TRBJ1-2|-|-|16|TRBV7-2
CASSLAVWGRAGGYTF
TGTGCCAGCAGCTTAGCGGTTTGGGGCCGGGCTGGGGGCTACACCTTC
>TRBJ2-3|-|-|16|TRBV12-3/TRBV12-4
CASRTGGAQRQDTQYF
TGTGCCAGCAGGACCGGTGGGGCCCAGCGACAAGATACGCAGTATTTT
>TRBJ2-1|TRBD2|-|16|TRBV7-2
CASSSRSGKGVNEQFF
TGTGCCAGCAGCTCCCGTAGCGGGAAAGGAGTCAATGAGCAGTTCTTC
>TRBJ2-5|-|-|15|TRBV7-8
CASSLYESQAETQYF
TGTGCCAGCAGCTTGTACGAGTCCCAGGCAGAGACCCAGTACTTC
>TRBJ1-1|-|few|11|TRBV12-3/TRBV12-4
CASSLESGAFF
TGTGCCAGCAGTTTGGAGTCCGGAGCTTTCTTT
>TRBJ2-7|TRBD1|-|15|TRBV19
CASSRTGGLSYEQYF
TGTGCCAGTAGTCGTACAGGGGGTCTATCCTACGAGCAGTACTTC
>TRBJ2-3|-|few|12|TRBV10-3
CAIMDQFDTQYF
TGTGCCATCATGGACCAGTTCGATACGCAGTATTTT
>TRBJ2-2|-|few|14|TRBV29-1
CVGYGEPNTGELFF
TGCGTGGGATACGGGGAACCTAACACCGGGGAGCTGTTTTTT
>TRBJ2-3|TRBD1|-|14|TRBV12-3/TRBV12-4
CASTGQGTSDTQYF
TGTGCCAGCACGGGACAGGGGACCTCCGATACGCAGTATTTT
>TRBJ1-2|TRBD1|-|14|TRBV6-5
CASQTKTGTNGYTF
TGTGCCAGTCAAACCAAGACAGGGACGAATGGCTACACCTTC
>TRBJ1-3|TRBD1|-|15|TRBV28
CASSSQTGGGNTIYF
TGTGCCAGCAGTTCTCAGACAGGGGGAGGAAACACCATATATTTT
>TRBJ1-2|-|-|11|TRBV6-5
CATFSLYGYTF
TGTGCCACCTTCAGCCTCTATGGCTACACCTTC
>TRBJ1-5|-|few|13|TRBV7-8
CASSSGRGQPQHF
TGTGCCAGCAGCTCGGGCAGGGGCCAGCCCCAGCATTTT